This TCR beta chain was sequenced for a study of CD8+CD57+ T cells in acquired aplastic anemia. In the study overall: Healthy CD8+ samples averaged roughly 10 million reads.

Study findings and constraints: Overlapping CD8+ CDR3 repertoires of patients and controls contained roughly 29 shared sequences. Patients and healthy controls showed no significant CD8+ Simpson's diversity difference.

Genomic DNA templated the TCR beta VDJ and CDR3 profiling. MiXCR, applied by TCRdb to the reads, yields one record per CDR3 protein. The sample includes approximately 160,000 distinct CDR3 sequences, around 40% seen only once; the top ten take 1.1%. Concerning this clonotype: Its target is not known.

Trimming removed 5 bases from V and 7 bases from J; junction bases left unmatched: 6. This CDR3 has 14 amino acids. This receptor was taken from a human donor in good health. This chain links TRBV12-3 or TRBV12-4 with TRBJ1-2; TRBD1 matches 11 bases. Material: sorted CD4+, CD8+, or CD8+CD57+ T cells (not recorded which) from PBMCs. Here the CDR3 DNA reads TGTGCCAGCAGTCCCTACGGGACAGGGGGTGGCTACACCTTC. It translates to CASSPYGTGGGYTF.